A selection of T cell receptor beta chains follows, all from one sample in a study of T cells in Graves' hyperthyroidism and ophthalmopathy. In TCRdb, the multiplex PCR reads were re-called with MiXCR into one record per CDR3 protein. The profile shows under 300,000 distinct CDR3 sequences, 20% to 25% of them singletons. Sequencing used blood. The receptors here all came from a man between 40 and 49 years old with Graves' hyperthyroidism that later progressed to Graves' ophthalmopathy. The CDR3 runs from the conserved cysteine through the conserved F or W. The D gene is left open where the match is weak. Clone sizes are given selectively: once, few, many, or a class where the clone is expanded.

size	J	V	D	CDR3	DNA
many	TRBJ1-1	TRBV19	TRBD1	CASSRQGVTEAFF	TGTGCCAGTAGTAGACAGGGAGTCACTGAAGCTTTCTTT
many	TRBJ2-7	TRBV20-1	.	CSAFRDNAYEQYF	TGCAGTGCTTTCCGGGACAACGCCTACGAGCAGTACTTC
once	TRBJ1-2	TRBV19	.	CASSPEPAHYGYTF	TGTGCCAGTAGCCCAGAGCCGGCGCACTATGGCTACACCTTC
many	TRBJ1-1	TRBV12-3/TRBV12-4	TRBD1	CASSYTGTGPKGIEAFF	TGTGCCAGCAGTTACACCGGGACAGGGCCCAAGGGAATTGAAGCTTTCTTT
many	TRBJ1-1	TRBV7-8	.	CASIPGRDPSNSFF	TGTGCCAGCATCCCAGGCCGGGACCCATCGAATTCTTTCTTT
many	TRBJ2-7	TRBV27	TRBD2	CAGQTYGRARDYEQYF	TGTGCCGGACAAACTTACGGGAGGGCGAGAGACTACGAGCAGTACTTC
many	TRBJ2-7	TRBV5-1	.	CASSPMGGASYEQYF	TGCGCCAGCAGCCCTATGGGGGGCGCGAGCTACGAGCAGTACTTC
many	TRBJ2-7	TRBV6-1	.	CASRSIISYEQYF	TGTGCCAGCAGAAGTATAATTTCCTACGAGCAGTACTTC
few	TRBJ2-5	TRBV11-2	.	CASSLWGSRAGQETQYF	TGTGCCAGCAGCTTATGGGGGTCGAGAGCGGGCCAAGAGACCCAGTACTTC
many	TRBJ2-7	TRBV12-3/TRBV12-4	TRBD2	CASSRGLAATYEQYF	TGTGCCAGCAGTCGCGGACTAGCGGCTACCTACGAGCAGTACTTC
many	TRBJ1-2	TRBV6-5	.	CASSKTDYGYTF	TGTGCCAGCAGCAAGACGGACTATGGCTACACCTTC
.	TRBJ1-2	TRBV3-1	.	CASSTRAAPNYGYTF	TGTGCCAGCAGCACCAGGGCCGCACCGAACTATGGCTACACCTTC
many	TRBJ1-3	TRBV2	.	CASTWTVSSGNTIYF	TGTGCCAGCACCTGGACCGTGAGCTCTGGAAACACCATATATTTT
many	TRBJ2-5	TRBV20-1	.	CSATAVETQYF	TGCAGTGCTACCGCCGTGGAAACCCAGTACTTC
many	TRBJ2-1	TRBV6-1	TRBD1	CASRVTGYNEQFF	TGTGCCAGCAGAGTGACAGGGTACAATGAGCAGTTCTTC
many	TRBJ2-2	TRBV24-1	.	CATQVSNTGELFF	TGTGCCACACAAGTTTCGAACACCGGGGAGCTGTTTTTT
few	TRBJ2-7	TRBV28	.	CASRDPRGTRYF	TGTGCCAGCAGGGATCCTAGGGGGACGAGGTACTTC
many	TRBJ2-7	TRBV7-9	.	CASSLDPYEQYF	TGTGCCAGCAGCTTAGACCCCTACGAGCAGTACTTC
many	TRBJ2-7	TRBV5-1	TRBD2	CASSGREAPYEQYF	TGCGCCAGCAGTGGGCGGGAGGCCCCCTACGAGCAGTACTTC
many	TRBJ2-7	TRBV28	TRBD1	CASGLQGVRSYEQYF	TGTGCCAGCGGCCTTCAGGGGGTCCGCTCCTACGAGCAGTACTTC
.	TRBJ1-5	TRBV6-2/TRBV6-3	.	CASTDSLQPQHF	TGTGCCAGCACCGACAGTTTGCAGCCCCAGCATTTT
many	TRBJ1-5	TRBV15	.	CATSRSGGRNQPQHF	TGTGCCACCAGTCGAAGCGGGGGGCGGAATCAGCCCCAGCATTTT
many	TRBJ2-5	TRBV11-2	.	CASSPTGVWAQYF	TGTGCCAGCAGCCCAACCGGGGTTTGGGCCCAGTACTTC
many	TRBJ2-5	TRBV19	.	CASSTVAEETQYF	TGTGCCAGCAGCACCGTAGCGGAAGAGACCCAGTACTTC
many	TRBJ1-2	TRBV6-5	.	CASSYSGAAYGYTF	TGTGCCAGCAGTTACTCCGGGGCCGCCTATGGCTACACCTTC
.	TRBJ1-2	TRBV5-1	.	CASSLVGSGGYTF	TGCGCCAGCAGCTTGGTCGGGTCAGGAGGCTACACCTTC
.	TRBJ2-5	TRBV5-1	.	CASIQGRGPQETQYF	TGCGCCAGCATCCAAGGGCGGGGGCCCCAAGAGACCCAGTACTTC
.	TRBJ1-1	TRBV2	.	CASREEGRGTEAFF	TGTGCCAGCAGAGAGGAGGGTAGGGGCACTGAAGCTTTCTTT
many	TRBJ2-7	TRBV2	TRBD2	CASTGTSGNYEQYF	TGTGCCAGCACTGGGACTAGCGGCAACTACGAGCAGTACTTC
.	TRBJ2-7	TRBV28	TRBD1	CASSLSPRDRHYEQYF	TGTGCCAGCAGTTTATCTCCCCGGGACAGGCATTACGAGCAGTACTTC
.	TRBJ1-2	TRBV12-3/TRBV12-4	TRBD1	CASSLARGSRGLHGYTF	TGTGCCAGCAGTTTAGCGCGGGGTTCCAGGGGGCTTCATGGCTACACCTTC
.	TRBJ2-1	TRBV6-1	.	CASSDSWGDEQFF	TGTGCCAGCAGTGATAGTTGGGGGGATGAGCAGTTCTTC
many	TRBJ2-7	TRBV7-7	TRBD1	CASSLDRGPSYEQYF	TGTGCTAGCAGCCTTGACAGGGGGCCCTCCTACGAGCAGTACTTC
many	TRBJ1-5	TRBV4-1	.	CASSQDPFYSNQPQHF	TGCGCCAGCAGCCAAGACCCATTTTATAGCAATCAGCCCCAGCATTTT
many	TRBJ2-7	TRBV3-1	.	CASSPRGGGDYEQYF	TGTGCCAGCAGCCCCAGGGGGGGGGGAGACTACGAGCAGTACTTC
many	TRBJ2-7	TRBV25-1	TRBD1	CASSEQSGTGSNEQYF	TGTGCCAGCAGTGAGCAATCCGGGACAGGGTCCAACGAGCAGTACTTC
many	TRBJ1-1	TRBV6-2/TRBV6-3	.	CASSYFNKAEAFF	TGTGCCAGCAGTTACTTCAATAAGGCTGAAGCTTTCTTT
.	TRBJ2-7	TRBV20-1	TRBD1	CSARAGTGGYEQYF	TGCAGTGCTAGAGCAGGGACAGGGGGCTACGAGCAGTACTTC
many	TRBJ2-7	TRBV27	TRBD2	CASSTIAGVYEQYF	TGTGCCAGCAGTACCATAGCGGGAGTCTACGAGCAGTACTTC
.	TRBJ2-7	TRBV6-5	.	CASSSTVAEQYF	TGTGCCAGCAGTTCCACGGTCGCCGAGCAGTACTTC
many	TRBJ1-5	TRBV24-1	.	CATSENSDGVSNQPQHF	TGTGCCACCAGTGAAAATAGCGACGGGGTAAGCAATCAGCCCCAGCATTTT
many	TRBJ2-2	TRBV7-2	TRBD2	CASSLWGGGNTGELFF	TGTGCCAGCAGCTTATGGGGCGGGGGGAACACCGGGGAGCTGTTTTTT
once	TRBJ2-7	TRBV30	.	CAWSVPYHYEQYF	TGTGCCTGGAGTGTCCCCTACCACTACGAGCAGTACTTC
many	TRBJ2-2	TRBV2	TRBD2	CASSITSGRFTGELFF	TGTGCCAGCAGTATCACTAGCGGGAGGTTCACCGGGGAGCTGTTTTTT
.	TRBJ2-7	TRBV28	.	CASGGEEIYEQYF	TGTGCCAGCGGAGGGGAGGAGATCTACGAGCAGTACTTC
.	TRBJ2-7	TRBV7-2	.	CASSSSYSVYERYF	TGTGCCAGCAGCTCCTCTTACAGTGTCTACGAGCGGTACTTC
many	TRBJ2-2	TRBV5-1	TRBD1	CASSLVPGTANTGELFF	TGCGCCAGCAGCTTGGTCCCGGGGACAGCTAACACCGGGGAGCTGTTTTTT
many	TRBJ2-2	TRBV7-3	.	CASSLILAGELFF	TGTGCCAGCAGCTTAATCCTAGCGGGGGAGCTGTTTTTT
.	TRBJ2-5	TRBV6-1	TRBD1	CASRQIGTGSETQYF	TGTGCCAGCAGACAAATCGGGACAGGGAGCGAGACCCAGTACTTC
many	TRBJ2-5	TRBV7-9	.	CASSLLGGQETQYF	TGTGCCAGCAGCCTCTTGGGGGGACAAGAGACCCAGTACTTC
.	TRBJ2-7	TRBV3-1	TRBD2	CASSQIPGLAGEQYF	TGTGCCAGCAGCCAGATACCGGGACTAGCGGGAGAGCAGTACTTC
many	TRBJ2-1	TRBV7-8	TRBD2	CASSLASSGRARWNEQFF	TGTGCCAGCAGCTTGGCTTCTAGCGGGAGGGCCCGATGGAATGAGCAGTTCTTC